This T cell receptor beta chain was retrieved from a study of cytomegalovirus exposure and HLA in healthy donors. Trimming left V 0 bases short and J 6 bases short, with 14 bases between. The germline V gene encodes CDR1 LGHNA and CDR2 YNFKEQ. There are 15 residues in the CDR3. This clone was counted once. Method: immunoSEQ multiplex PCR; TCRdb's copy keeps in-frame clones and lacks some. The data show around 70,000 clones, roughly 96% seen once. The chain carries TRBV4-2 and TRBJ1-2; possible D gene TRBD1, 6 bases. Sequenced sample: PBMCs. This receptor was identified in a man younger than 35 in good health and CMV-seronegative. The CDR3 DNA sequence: TGTGCCAGCAGCCAAGATCGGCAGGGGAAGAATGGCTACACCTTC. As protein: CASSQDRQGKNGYTF.